Below, 2 T cell receptor beta chains from the same sample are listed, as sequenced in a study of identical twins. One entry per CDR3 protein results from TCRdb running MiXCR on the 5' RACE reads. The profile covers hundreds of thousands of distinct CDR3 sequences, with approximately 21% appearing a single time and roughly 4% taken by the ten largest. These data were likewise used in another study, on T cells expressing NK-cell markers.

The sequenced material came from PBMCs. The receptors here all came from a woman younger than 30 in good health.

This rearrangement joins TRBV7-2 to TRBJ2-1; 7 bases line up with TRBD1. J was trimmed by 6 bases and V by 3 bases; bases with no gene match: 5. In germline, CDR1 is SGHTA, CDR2 FQGNSA. The CDR3 runs 14 residues. CDR3 sequence: CASSLGQGVNEQFF. The CDR3 nucleotides are TGTGCCAGCAGCTTGGGGCAGGGGGTCAATGAGCAGTTCTTC.

V gene TRBV10-3 combines with J gene TRBJ2-7; 9 positions match TRBD2. Unmatched junction bases numbered 19, after V lost 10 bases and J lost 3 bases. Germline CDR1 ENHRY, CDR2 SYGVKD. The CDR3 is made up of 17 amino acids. The CDR3 DNA sequence: TGTGCCACCCAAGACGGCGGGAGGGGAAGGTTTAACTACGAGCAGTACTTC. This encodes CATQDGGRGRFNYEQYF.